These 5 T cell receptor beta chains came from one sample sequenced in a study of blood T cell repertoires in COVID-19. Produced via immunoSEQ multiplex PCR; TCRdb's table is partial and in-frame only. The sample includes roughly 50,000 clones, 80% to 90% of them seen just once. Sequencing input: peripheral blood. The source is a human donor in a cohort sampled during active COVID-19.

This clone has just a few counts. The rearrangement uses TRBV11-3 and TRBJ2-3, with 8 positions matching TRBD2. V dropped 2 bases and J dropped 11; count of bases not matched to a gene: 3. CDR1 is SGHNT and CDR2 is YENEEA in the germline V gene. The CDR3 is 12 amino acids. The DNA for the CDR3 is TGTGCCAGCAGCTTAACTAGCGGTGGGCAGTATTTT. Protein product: CASSLTSGGQYF.

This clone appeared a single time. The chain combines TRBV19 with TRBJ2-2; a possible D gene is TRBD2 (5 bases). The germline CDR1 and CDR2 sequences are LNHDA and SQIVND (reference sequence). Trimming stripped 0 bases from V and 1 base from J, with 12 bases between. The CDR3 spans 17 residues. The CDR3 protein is CASSIDLGVRNTGELFF. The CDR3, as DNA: TGTGCCAGTAGTATAGATCTCGGGGTGAGGAACACCGGGGAGCTGTTTTTT.

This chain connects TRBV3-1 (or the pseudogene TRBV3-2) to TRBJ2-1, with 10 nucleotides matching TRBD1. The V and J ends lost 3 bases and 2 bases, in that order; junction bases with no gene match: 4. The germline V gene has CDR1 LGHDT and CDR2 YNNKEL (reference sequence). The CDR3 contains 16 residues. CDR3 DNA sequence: TGTGCCAGCAGCCACCCGGGACAGGGGACCTACAATGAGCAGTTCTTC. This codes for CASSHPGQGTYNEQFF.

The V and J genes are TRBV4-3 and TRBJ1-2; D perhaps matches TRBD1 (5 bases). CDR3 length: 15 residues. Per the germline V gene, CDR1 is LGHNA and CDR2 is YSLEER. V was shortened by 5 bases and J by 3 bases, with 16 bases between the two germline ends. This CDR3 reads CASSLNRFSYYGYTF. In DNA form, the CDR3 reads TGCGCCAGCAGCTTGAACAGGTTCTCTTACTATGGCTACACCTTC.

CDR3: CATAGSSYNSPLHF. CDR3 sequence (DNA): TGTGCCACCGCGGGTAGCTCCTATAATTCACCCCTCCACTTT. The rearrangement joins TRBV10-3 to TRBJ1-6; D is unresolved. V gave up 10 bases and J gave up 0 bases, with 10 bases separating them. The CDR3 loop spans 14 amino acids. Germline assignment: CDR1 ENHRY and CDR2 SYGVKD.